The clone carrying this TCR beta chain was seen many times. As yet, its antigen is unknown. V lost 6 bases and J lost 4; bases outside the gene matches: 3. The CDR3 loop spans 14 amino acids. TCRdb redid the calling of the 5' RACE reads with MiXCR, one entry per CDR3 protein. The repertoire includes about 340,000 distinct CDR3 sequences, roughly an eighth of them detected once, and around 6.9% sits in the top ten. This record comes from a study of identical twins. Study-level results: Monozygotic twins shared more out-of-frame TCR alpha than recombination models predicted.

This sample also belongs to another study, concerning yellow fever vaccine responses in identical twins.

Input material: CD8+ T cells sorted from blood. The source of this sequence is a woman aged 18-30 years in good health. This rearrangement joins TRBV12-3 or TRBV12-4 to TRBJ2-3; TRBD2 matches 11 bases. The CDR3 DNA is TGTGCCAGCAGACTAGCGGGAGCGCCAGATACGCAGTATTTT. As protein: CASRLAGAPDTQYF.